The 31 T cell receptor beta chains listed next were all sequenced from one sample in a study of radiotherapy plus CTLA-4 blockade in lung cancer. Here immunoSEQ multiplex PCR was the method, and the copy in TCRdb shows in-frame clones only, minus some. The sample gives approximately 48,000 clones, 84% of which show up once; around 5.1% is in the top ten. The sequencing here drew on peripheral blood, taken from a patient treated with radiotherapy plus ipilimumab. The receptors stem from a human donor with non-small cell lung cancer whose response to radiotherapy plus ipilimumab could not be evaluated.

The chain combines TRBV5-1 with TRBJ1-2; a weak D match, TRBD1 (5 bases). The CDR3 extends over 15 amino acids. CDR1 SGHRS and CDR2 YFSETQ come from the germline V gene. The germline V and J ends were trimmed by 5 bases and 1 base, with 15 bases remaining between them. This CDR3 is CASRIGHIDNYGYTF. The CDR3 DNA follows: TGCGCCAGCAGAATAGGACACATAGATAACTATGGCTACACCTTC.

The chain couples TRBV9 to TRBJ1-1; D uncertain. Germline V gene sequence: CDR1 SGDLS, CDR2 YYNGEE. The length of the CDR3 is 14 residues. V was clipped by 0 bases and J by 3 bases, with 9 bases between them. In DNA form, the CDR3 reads TGTGCCAGCAGCGTAGCGGGCGGGGACACTGAAGCTTTCTTT. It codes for CASSVAGGDTEAFF.

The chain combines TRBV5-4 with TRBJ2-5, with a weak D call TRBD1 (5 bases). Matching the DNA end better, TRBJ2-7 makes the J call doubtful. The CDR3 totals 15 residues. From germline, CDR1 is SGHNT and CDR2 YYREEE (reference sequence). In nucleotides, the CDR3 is TGTGCCAGCAGCTCTGCAGGGTCCCGAGGATACGAGCAGTACTTC. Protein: CASSSAGSRGYEQYF.

The CDR3 region is CASSPRLAGIYEQYF. In DNA, the CDR3 is TGTGCCAGCAGCCCCCGACTAGCGGGCATCTACGAGCAGTACTTC. The chain carries TRBV7-2 and TRBJ2-7; 10 bases agree with TRBD2. The J segment lost 3 bases and the V segment lost 5 bases, leaving 7 bases of the junction unmatched. This CDR3 is built from 15 residues. CDR1 and CDR2 from the germline V gene are SGHTA and FQGNSA.

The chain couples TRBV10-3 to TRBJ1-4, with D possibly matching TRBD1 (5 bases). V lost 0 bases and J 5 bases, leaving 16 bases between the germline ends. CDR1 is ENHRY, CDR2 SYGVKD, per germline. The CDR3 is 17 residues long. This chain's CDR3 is CAISESKAGQQNEKLFF. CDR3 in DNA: TGTGCCATCAGTGAGTCGAAGGCAGGGCAGCAGAATGAAAAACTGTTTTTT.

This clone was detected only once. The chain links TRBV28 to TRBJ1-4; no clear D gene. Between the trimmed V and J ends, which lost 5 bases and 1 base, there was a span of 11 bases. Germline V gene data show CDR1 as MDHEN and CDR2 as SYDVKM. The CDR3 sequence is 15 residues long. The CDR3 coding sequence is TGTGCCAGCAGTCGAACGACTCTAACTAATGAAAAACTGTTTTTT. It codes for CASSRTTLTNEKLFF.

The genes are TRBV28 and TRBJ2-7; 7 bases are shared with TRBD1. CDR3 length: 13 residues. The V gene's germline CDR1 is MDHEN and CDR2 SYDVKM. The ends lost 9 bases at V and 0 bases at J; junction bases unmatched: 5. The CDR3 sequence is CASKDRSSYEQYF. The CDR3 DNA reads TGTGCCAGTAAGGACAGGAGCTCCTACGAGCAGTACTTC.

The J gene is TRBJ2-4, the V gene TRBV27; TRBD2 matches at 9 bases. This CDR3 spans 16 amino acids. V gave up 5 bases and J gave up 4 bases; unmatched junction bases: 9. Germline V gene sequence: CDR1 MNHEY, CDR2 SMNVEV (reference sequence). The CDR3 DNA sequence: TGTGCCAGCAGTCCCCTCGCAGCGGGAGGTAAAAACATTCAGTACTTC. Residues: CASSPLAAGGKNIQYF.

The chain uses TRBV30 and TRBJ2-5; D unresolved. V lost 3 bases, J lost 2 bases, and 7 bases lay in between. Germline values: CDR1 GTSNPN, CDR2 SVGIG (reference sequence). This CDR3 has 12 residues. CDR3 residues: CAWRQRQETQYF. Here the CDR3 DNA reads TGTGCCTGGAGGCAGAGGCAAGAGACCCAGTACTTC.

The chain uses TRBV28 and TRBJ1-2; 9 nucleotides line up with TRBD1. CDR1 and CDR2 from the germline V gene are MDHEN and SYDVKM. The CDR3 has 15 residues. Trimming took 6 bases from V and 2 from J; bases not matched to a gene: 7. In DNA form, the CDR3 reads TGTGCCAGCAGGCTGACAGGGGGTAGGAACTATGGCTACACCTTC. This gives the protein CASRLTGGRNYGYTF.

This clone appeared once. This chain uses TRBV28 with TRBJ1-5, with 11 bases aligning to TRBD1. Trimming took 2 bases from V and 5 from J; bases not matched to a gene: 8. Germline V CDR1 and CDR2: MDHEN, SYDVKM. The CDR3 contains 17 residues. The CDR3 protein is CASSLARMGQGDQPQHF. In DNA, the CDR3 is TGTGCCAGCAGTTTAGCGCGAATGGGACAGGGGGATCAGCCCCAGCATTTT.

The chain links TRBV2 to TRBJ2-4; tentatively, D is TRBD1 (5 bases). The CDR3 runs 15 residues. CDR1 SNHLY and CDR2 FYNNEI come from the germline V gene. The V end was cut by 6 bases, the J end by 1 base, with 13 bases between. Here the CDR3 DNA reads TGTGCCAGCAGGGAGACAGTGAGTGCCAAAAACATTCAGTACTTC. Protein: CASRETVSAKNIQYF.

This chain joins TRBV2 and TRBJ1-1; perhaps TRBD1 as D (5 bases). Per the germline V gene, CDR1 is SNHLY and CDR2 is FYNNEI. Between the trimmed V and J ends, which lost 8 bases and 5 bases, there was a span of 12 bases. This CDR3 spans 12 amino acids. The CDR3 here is CASLQGRTEAFF. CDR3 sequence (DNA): TGTGCCAGCCTTCAGGGTAGGACTGAAGCTTTCTTT.

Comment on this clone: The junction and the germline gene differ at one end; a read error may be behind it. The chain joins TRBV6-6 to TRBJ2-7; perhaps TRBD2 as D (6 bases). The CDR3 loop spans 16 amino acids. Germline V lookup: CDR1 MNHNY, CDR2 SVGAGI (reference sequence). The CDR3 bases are TGTGCCAGCAGTTACTCATCAGGGAGGAACTCCCACGAGCAGTACTTC. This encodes CASSYSSGRNSHEQYF.

The CDR3 coding sequence is TGTGCCAGCAGCCCCCGGGACAGTGTGGGGCCCTACGAGCAGTACTTC. Translating it yields CASSPRDSVGPYEQYF. The chain carries TRBV9 and TRBJ2-7; the match to TRBD1 covers 7 bases. CDR1 is SGDLS and CDR2 is YYNGEE in the germline V gene. The J segment lost 2 bases and the V segment lost 4 bases, leaving 12 bases of the junction unmatched. The CDR3 runs 16 residues. Using reference TRBV9 and TRBJ2-7 for the parts outside the CDR3, the full variable domain is DSGVTQTPKHLITATGQRVTLRCSPRSGDLSVYWYQQSLDQGLQFLIQYYNGEERAKGNILERFSAQQFPDLHSELNLSSLELGDSALYFCASSPRDSVGPYEQYFGPGTRLTVT.

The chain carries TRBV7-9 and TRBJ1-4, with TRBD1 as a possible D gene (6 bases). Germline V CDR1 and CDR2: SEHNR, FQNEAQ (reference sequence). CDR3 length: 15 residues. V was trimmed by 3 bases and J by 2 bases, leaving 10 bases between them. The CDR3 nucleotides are TGTGCCAGCAGCTTTATACAGGGCACTAATGAAAAACTGTTTTTT. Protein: CASSFIQGTNEKLFF. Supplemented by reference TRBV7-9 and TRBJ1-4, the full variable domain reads DTGVSQNPRHKITKRGQNVTFRCDPISEHNRLYWYRQTLGQGPEFLTYFQNEAQLEKSRLLSDRFSAERPKGSFSTLEIQRTEQGDSAMYLCASSFIQGTNEKLFFGSGTQLSVL.

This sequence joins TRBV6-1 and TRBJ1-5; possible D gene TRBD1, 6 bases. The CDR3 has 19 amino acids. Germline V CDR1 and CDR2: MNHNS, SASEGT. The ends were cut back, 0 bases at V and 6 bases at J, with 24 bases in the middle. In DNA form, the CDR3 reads TGTGCCAGCAGTGAAGCGCGAGGGGGTAGGTTCCTTACCCTTCAGCCCCAGCATTTT. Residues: CASSEARGGRFLTLQPQHF.

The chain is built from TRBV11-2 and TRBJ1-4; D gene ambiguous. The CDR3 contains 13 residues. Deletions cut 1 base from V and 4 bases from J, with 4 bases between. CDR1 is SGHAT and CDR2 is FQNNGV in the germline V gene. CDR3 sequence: CASSLARNEKLFF. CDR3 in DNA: TGTGCCAGCAGCTTAGCTCGTAATGAAAAACTGTTTTTT.

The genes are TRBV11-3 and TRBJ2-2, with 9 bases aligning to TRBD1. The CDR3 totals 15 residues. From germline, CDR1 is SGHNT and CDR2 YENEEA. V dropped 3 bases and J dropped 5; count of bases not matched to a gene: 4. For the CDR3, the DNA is TGTGCCAGCAGCTTCGACAGGGGGAAAACCGGGGAGCTGTTTTTT. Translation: CASSFDRGKTGELFF.

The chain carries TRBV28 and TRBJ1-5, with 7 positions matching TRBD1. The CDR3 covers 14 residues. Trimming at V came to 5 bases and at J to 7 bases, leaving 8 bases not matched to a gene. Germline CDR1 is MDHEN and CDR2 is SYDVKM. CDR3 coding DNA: TGTGCCAGCAGTCTGGGGACAGTAGGGCAGCCCCAGCATTTT. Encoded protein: CASSLGTVGQPQHF.

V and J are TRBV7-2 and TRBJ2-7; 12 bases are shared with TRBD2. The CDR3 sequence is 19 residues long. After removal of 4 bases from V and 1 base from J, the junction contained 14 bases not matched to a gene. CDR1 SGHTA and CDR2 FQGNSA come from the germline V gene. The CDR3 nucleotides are TGTGCCAGCAGCTCTCCGGGTCGACTAGCGGGAGTAGAATCCTACGAGCAGTACTTC. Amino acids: CASSSPGRLAGVESYEQYF.

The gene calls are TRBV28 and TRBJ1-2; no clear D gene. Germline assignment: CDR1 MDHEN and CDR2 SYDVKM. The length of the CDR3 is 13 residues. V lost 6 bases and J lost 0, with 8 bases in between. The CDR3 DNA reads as TGTGCCAGCAGGCCCCAGGCTAACTATGGCTACACCTTC. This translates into CASRPQANYGYTF.

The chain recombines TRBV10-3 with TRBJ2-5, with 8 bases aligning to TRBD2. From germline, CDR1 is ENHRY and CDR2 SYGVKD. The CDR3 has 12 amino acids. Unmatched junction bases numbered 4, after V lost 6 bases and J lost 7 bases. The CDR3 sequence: CAISGLAGTQYF. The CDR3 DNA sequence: TGTGCCATCAGCGGACTAGCCGGGACCCAGTACTTC.

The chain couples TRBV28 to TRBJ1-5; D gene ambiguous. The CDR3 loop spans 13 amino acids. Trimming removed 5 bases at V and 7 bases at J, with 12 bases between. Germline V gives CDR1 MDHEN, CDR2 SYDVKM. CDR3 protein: CASSIRQIQPQHF. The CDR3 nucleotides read TGTGCCAGCAGTATCAGACAAATCCAGCCCCAGCATTTT.

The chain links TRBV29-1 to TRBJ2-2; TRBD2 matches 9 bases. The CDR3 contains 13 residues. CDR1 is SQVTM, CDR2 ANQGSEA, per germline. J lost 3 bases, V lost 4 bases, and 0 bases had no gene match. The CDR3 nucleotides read TGCAGCGTTGGACTAGCGGACACCGGGGAGCTGTTTTTT. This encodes CSVGLADTGELFF.

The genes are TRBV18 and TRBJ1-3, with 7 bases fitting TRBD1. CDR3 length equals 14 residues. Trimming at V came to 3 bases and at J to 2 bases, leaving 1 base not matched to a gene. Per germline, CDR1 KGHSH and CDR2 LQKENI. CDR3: CASSPGQAGNTIYF. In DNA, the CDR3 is TGTGCCAGCTCACCTGGACAGGCTGGAAACACCATATATTTT.

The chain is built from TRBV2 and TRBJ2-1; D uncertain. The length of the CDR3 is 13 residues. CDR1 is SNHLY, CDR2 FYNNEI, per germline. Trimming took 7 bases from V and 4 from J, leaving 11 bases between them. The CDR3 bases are TGTGCCAGCACACTACAAGCTTACAATGAGCAGTTCTTC. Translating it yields CASTLQAYNEQFF.

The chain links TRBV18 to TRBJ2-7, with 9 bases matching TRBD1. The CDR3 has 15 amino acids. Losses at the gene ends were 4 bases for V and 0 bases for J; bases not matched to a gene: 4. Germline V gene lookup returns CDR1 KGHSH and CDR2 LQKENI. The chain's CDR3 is CASSLGTGSSYEQYF. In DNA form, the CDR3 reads TGTGCCAGCTCACTCGGGACAGGGAGCTCCTACGAGCAGTACTTC.

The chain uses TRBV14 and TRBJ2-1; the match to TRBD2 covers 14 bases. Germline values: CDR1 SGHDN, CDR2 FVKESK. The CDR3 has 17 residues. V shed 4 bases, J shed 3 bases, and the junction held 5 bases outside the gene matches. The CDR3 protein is CASSRGLAGAGYNEQFF. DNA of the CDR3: TGTGCCAGCAGCCGGGGACTAGCGGGAGCTGGCTACAATGAGCAGTTCTTC.

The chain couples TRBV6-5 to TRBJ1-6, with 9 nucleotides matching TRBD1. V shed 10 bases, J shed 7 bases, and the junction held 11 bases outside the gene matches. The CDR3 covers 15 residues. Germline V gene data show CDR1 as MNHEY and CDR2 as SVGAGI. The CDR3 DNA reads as TGTGCCATCAAATCAGGGACAGGGAAAAATTCACCCCTCCACTTT. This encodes CAIKSGTGKNSPLHF.

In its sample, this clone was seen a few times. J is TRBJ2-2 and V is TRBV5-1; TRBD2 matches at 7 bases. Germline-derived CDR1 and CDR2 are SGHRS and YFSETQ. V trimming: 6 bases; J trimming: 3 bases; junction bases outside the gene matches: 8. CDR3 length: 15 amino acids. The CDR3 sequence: CASIGGSGDTGELFF. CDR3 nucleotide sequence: TGCGCCAGCATTGGCGGGAGTGGGGACACCGGGGAGCTGTTTTTT.